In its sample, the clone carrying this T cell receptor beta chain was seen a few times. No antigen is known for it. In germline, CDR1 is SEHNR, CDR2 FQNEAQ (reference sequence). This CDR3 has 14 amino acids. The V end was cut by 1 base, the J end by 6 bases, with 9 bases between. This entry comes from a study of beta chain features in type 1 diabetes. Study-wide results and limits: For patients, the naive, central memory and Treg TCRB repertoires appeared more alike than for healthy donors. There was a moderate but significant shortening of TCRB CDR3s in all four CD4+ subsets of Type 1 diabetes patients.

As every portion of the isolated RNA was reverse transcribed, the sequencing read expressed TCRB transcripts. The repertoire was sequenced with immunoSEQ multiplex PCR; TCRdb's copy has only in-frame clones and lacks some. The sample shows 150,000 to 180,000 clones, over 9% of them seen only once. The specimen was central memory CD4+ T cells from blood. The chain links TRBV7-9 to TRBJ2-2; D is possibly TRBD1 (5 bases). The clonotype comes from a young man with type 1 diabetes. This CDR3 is CASSLVTVAGELFF. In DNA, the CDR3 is TGTGCCAGCAGCTTAGTGACAGTGGCCGGGGAGCTGTTTTTT.